Shown below are 2 T cell receptor beta chains from a single sample sequenced in a study of cytomegalovirus exposure and HLA in healthy donors. PCR primers comprised 60 Vbeta and 13 Jbeta primers. TCRdb's copy holds only in-frame clones and misses some; the assay was immunoSEQ multiplex PCR. The sample records approximately 89,000 clones, 81% being singletons. The sequenced sample consisted of PBMCs. The receptors were sampled from a human donor in good health.

This chain uses TRBV2 with TRBJ2-3; D perhaps matches TRBD1 (5 bases). The CDR3 is made up of 16 amino acids. Trimming stripped 7 bases from V and 0 bases from J, with 17 bases between. Germline-derived CDR1 and CDR2 are SNHLY and FYNNEI. The CDR3 nucleotides read TGTGCCAGCACGACCCAGGGCAGAGGAAGCACAGATACGCAGTATTTT. Translated, it gives CASTTQGRGSTDTQYF.

The chain uses TRBV7-6 and TRBJ2-5; 11 bases are shared with TRBD2. The CDR3 runs 17 residues. Germline CDR1 is SGHVS and CDR2 is FNYEAQ. J was trimmed by 3 bases and V by 3 bases; bases with no gene match: 9. This chain's CDR3 is CASSFGGLAGGKETQYF. The DNA for the CDR3 is TGTGCCAGCAGCTTTGGTGGGCTAGCGGGGGGAAAAGAGACCCAGTACTTC.